Given below is one T cell receptor (gamma chain) in context. This sample is drawn from a study of gamma-delta chains in newborns, infants, children. TCRdb re-processed the reads via CATT. The sample consists of some 900 gamma-chain clones, approximately 70% of them appearing once. This CDR3 has 11 amino acids. The sequenced sample was blood. The TCR was taken from a child who was a newborn, infant or young child, either healthy, febrile or measles-vaccinated (not recorded which). There is no V gene call, and the J gene is TRGJ1 or TRGJ2. The CDR3 reads CATWDGPLQLF. CDR3 in DNA: TGTGCCACCTGGGATGGGCCTTTGCAACTCTTT.